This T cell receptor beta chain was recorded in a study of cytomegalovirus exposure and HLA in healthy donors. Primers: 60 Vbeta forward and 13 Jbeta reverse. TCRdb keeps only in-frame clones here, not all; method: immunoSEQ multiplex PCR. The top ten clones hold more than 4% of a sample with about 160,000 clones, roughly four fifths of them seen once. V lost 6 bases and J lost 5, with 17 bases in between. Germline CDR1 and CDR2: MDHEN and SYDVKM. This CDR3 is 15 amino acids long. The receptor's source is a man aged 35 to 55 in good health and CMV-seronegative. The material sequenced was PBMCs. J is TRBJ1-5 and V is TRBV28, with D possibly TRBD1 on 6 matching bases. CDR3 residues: CASRATGYLDQPQHF. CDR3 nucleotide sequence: TGTGCCAGCAGAGCCACAGGGTATCTCGATCAGCCCCAGCATTTT.